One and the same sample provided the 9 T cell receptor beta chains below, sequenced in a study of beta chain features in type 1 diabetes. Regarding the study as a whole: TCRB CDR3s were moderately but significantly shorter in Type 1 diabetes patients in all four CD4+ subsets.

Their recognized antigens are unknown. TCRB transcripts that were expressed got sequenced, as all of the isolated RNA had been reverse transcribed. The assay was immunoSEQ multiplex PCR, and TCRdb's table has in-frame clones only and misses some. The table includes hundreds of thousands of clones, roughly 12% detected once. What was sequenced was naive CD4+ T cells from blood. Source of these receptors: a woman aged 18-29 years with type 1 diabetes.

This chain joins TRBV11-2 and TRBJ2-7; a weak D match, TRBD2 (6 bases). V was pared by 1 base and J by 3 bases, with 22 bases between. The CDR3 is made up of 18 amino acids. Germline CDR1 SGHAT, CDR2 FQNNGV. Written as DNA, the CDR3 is TGTGCCAGCAGCTTAGGGCGTGTAGGATATCGGGGGAGCTACGAGCAGTACTTC. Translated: CASSLGRVGYRGSYEQYF.

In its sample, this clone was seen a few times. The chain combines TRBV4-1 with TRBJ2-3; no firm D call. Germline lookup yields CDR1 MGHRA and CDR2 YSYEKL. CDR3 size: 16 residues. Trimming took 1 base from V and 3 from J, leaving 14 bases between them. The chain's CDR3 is CASSQGSVTGTDTQYF. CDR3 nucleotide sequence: TGCGCCAGCAGCCAAGGAAGCGTGACCGGGACAGATACGCAGTATTTT.

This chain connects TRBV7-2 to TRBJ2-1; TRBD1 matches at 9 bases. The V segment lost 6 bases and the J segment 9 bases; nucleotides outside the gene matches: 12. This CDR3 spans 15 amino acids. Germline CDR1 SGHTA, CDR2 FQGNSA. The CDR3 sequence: CASSSIRDRDGEQFF. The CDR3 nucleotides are TGTGCCAGCAGTTCAATCCGGGACAGGGACGGTGAGCAGTTCTTC.

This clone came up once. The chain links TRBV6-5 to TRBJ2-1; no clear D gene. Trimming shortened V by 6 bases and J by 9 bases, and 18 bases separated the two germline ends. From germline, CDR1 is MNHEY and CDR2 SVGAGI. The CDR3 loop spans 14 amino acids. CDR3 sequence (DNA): TGTGCCAGCAGCATCTTCGGTGGGCAAGGTGAGCAGTTCTTC. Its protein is CASSIFGGQGEQFF.

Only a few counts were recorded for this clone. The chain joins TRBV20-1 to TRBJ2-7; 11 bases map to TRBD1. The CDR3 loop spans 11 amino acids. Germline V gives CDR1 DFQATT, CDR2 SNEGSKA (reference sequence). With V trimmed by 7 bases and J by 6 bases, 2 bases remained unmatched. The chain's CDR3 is CSEDRGLEQYF. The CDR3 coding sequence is TGCAGTGAGGACAGGGGGCTCGAGCAGTACTTC.

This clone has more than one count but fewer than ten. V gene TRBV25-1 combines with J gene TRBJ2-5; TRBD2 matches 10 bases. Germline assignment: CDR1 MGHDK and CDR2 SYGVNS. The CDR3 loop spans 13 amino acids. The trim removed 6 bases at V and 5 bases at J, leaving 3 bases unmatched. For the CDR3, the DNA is TGTGCCAGCAGCAGACTAGCGGGCGAGACCCAGTACTTC. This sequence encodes CASSRLAGETQYF.

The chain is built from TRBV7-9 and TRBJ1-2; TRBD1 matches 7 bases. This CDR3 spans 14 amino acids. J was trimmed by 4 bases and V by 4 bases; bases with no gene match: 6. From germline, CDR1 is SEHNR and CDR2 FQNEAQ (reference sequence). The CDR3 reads CASSSPGQTYGYTF. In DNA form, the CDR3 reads TGTGCCAGCAGCTCGCCGGGACAGACCTATGGCTACACCTTC.

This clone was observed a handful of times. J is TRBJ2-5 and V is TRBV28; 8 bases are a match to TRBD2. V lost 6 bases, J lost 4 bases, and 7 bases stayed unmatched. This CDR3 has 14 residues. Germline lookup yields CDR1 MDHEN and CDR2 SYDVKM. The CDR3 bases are TGTGCCAGCAGCCCGAGCGGGAGAAGAGAGACCCAGTACTTC. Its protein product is CASSPSGRRETQYF. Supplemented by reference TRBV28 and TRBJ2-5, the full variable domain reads DVKVTQSSRYLVKRTGEKVFLECVQDMDHENMFWYRQDPGLGLRLIYFSYDVKMKEKGDIPEGYSVSREKKERFSLILESASTNQTSMYLCASSPSGRRETQYFGPGTRLLVL.

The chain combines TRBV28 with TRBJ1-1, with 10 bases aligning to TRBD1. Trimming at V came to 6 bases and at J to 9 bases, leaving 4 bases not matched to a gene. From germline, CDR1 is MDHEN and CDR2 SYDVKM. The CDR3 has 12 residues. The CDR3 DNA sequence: TGTGCCAGCAGGGGGACAGGGGATAAAGCTTTCTTT. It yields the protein CASRGTGDKAFF.